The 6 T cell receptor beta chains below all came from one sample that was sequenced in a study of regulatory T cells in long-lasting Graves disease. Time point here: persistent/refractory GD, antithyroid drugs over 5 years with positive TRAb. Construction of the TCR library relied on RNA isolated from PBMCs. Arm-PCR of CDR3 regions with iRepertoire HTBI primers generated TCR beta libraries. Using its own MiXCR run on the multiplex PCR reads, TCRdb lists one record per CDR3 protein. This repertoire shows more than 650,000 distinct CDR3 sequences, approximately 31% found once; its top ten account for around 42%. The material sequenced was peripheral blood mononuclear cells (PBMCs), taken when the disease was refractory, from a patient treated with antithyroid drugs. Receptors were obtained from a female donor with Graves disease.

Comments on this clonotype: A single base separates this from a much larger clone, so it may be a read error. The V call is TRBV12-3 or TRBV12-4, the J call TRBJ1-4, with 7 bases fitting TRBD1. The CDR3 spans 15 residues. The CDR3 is CVSSPAPTGIEGLFF. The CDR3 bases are TGTGTCAGCAGTCCGGCCCCGACAGGGATTGAGGGACTGTTTTTT.

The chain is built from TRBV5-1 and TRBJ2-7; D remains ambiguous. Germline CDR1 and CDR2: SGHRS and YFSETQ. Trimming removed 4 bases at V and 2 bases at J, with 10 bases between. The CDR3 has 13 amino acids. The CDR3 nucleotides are TGCGCCAGCAGCCTAATTGATACCTACGAGCAGTACTTC. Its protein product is CASSLIDTYEQYF.

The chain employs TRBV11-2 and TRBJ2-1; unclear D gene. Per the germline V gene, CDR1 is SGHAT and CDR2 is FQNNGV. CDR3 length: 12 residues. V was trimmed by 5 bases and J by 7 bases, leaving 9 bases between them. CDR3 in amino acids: CASSLGWNEQFF. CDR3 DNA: TGTGCCAGCAGCCTAGGGTGGAATGAGCAGTTCTTC.

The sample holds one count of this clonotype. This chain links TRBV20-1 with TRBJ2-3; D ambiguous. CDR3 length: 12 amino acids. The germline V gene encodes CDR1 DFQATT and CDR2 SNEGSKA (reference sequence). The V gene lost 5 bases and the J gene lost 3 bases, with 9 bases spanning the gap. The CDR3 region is CSAPSRTDTQYF. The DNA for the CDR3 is TGCAGTGCTCCCTCTAGAACAGATACGCAGTATTTT.

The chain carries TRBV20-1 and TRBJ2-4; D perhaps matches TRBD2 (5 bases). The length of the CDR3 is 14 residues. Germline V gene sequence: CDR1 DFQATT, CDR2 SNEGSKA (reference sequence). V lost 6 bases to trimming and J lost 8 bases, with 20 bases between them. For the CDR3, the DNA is TGCAGTGCCCTACTACTAGAAAGGCGGGACATTCAGTACTTC. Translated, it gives CSALLLERRDIQYF.

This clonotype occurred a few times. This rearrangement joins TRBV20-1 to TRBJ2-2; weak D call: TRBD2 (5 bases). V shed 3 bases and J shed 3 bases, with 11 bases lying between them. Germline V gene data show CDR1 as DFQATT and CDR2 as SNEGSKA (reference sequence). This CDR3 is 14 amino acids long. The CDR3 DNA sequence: TGCAGTGCTAGCGGGATCGCGGACACCGGGGAGCTGTTTTTT. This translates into CSASGIADTGELFF.